This T cell receptor (beta chain) appears in the sequencing data of a study of regulatory T cells in long-lasting Graves disease. Findings and limits, study-wide: Fewer public clonotypes were shared by new patients (over 950) than by persistent patients (fewer than 3,000). The study examined only peripheral blood, not thyroid tissue. TRBV28 was favored in persistent disease, as were TRBJ1-2 and TRBJ2-5.

CDR3-region Arm-PCR and iRepertoire HTBI primers produced the TCR beta libraries. TCRdb reanalysed the multiplex PCR reads using MiXCR and keeps one entry per CDR3 protein. The sample lists a few hundred thousand distinct CDR3 sequences; 23% were seen once. As regards this clonotype: Its antigen remains unknown.

As to time point: persistent/refractory GD, antithyroid drugs over 5 years with positive TRAb. Preparation of the TCR library used RNA extracted from PBMCs. Graves' disease diagnoses followed American Thyroid Association guidelines. The CDR3 is 16 amino acids. Germline loops: CDR1 MNHNS, CDR2 SASEGT. V was cut by 6 bases and J by 7 bases, with 24 bases left in between. The receptor was derived from a female donor with Graves disease. J is TRBJ1-1 and V is TRBV6-1; D possibly corresponds to TRBD1 (5 bases). This specimen consisted of peripheral blood mononuclear cells (PBMCs), obtained when the disease was refractory, from a patient treated with antithyroid drugs. CDR3 DNA: TGTGCCAGCAGCCACCGGGACCTGCGCCCGGGGTTTGAAGCTTTCTTT. It codes for CASSHRDLRPGFEAFF.